This T cell receptor (beta chain) was observed in a study of T-cell reconstitution after alpha-beta-depleted transplantation in children. Unique molecular identifiers were incorporated into the prepared TCRbeta library. TCRdb called the PCR reads again in MiXCR, with one record for every CDR3 protein. The data hold some 310,000 distinct CDR3 sequences, with 20% to 30% observed a single time. Germline CDR1 reads SQVTM; CDR2 reads ANQGSEA. The V end lost 5 bases, the J end lost 4 bases, and 33 bases lay between the germline ends. This CDR3 is 19 amino acids long. The clonotype comes from a male patient aged 10-17 years who had a stem cell transplant for acute lymphoblastic leukemia, so the T cells may come from the graft donor. The sequencing used PBMCs, mostly from graft donor cells, collected 180 days after TCRalphabeta/CD19-depleted stem cell transplant. This sequence joins TRBV29-1 and TRBJ2-7; D possibly matches TRBD1 or TRBD2 (5 bases each). The DNA for the CDR3 is TGCAGCGTTAGACCTAGGGGTCCCGATCGTGGTGGGAGAGGATACGAGCAGTACTTC. Its translation: CSVRPRGPDRGGRGYEQYF.